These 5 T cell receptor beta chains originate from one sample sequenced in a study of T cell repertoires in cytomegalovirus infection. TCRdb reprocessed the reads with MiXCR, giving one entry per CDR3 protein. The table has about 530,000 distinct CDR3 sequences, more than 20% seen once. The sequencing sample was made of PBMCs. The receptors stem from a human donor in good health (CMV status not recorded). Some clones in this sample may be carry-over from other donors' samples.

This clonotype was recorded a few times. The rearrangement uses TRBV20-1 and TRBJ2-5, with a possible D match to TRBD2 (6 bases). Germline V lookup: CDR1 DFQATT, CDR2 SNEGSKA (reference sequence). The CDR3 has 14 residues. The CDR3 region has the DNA TGCAGCGTAGAAGGTGGGAGGCTCCAAGAGACCCAGTACTTC. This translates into CSVEGGRLQETQYF.

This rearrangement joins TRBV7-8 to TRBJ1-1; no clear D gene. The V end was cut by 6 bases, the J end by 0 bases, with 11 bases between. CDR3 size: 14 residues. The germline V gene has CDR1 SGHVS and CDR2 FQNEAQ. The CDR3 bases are TGTGCCAGCAGGGGGAGCCAGGTGAACACTGAAGCTTTCTTT. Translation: CASRGSQVNTEAFF.

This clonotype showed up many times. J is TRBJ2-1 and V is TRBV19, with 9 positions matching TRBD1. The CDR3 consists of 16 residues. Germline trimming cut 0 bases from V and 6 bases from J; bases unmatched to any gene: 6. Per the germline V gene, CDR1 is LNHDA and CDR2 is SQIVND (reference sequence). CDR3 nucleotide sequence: TGTGCCAGTAGTATAGATGGAGGACAGGGGATCAATGAGCAGTTCTTC. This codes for CASSIDGGQGINEQFF.

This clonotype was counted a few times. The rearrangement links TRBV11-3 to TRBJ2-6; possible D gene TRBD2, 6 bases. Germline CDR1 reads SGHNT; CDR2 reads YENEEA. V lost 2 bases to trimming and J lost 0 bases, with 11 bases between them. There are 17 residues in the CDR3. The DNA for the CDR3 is TGTGCCAGCAGCTTACTAGCGAGAGGCTCTGGGGCCAACGTCCTGACTTTC. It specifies CASSLLARGSGANVLTF. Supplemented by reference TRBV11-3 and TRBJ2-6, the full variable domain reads EAGVVQSPRYKIIEKKQPVAFWCNPISGHNTLYWYLQNLGQGPELLIRYENEEAVDDSQLPKDRFSAERLKGVDSTLKIQPAELGDSAVYLCASSLLARGSGANVLTFGAGSRLTVL.

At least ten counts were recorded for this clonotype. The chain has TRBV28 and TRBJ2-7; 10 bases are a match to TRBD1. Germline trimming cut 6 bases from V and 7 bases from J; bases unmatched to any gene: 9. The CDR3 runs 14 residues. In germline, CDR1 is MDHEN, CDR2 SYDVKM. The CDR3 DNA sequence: TGTGCCAGCAGCCCGCGACAGGGGGCGAGGGAGCAGTACTTC. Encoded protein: CASSPRQGAREQYF.